Shown below are 6 T cell receptor beta chains from a single sample sequenced in a study of blood T cells in healthy people across ages (dated by TCRdb to 2015 to 2017). Libraries were constructed by 5' RACE. Sequenced using an Illumina HiSeq 2500. A second about 7 to 12 cycle PCR used a sample-barcoded 5' primer and a J-beta primer mix. TCRdb took the public reads, trimmed them with fastp at Q25, ran MiXCR for clone calling and kept in-frame beta chains. Merged by CDR3 protein, the rows form single entries marked with the most common genes and DNA. Counted in this sample were 1.5 million to 2 million distinct CDR3 sequences; 40% to 55% of them appeared once. The ten largest clones represent over 2% of the sample. The sample was blood. The receptors stem from a woman in her thirties or forties in good health.

The CDR3 reads CASTSRTDNSPLHF. CDR3 nucleotides: TGTGCCAGCACTTCTCGGACAGATAATTCACCCCTCCACTTT. This chain uses TRBV28 with TRBJ1-6; D might be TRBD1 (6 bases). CDR3 length: 14 amino acids. The V end lost 7 bases, the J end lost 5 bases, and 12 bases lay between the germline ends. Germline CDR1 MDHEN, CDR2 SYDVKM.

This clonotype was counted only a few times. The chain is built from TRBV4-3 and TRBJ2-7; D may be TRBD1 or TRBD2 (5 bases each). Trimming took off 3 bases at V and 5 bases at J, with 14 bases between the two ends. The CDR3 is 14 residues long. The germline V gene has CDR1 LGHNA and CDR2 YSLEER. The CDR3 loop reads CASSQMTEGHEQYF. Written as DNA, the CDR3 is TGCGCCAGCAGCCAGATGACTGAGGGACACGAGCAGTACTTC.

To note about this clonotype: The conserved phenylalanine or tryptophan normally closing the CDR3 is absent here, so this likely arose from a read error. The chain carries TRBV6-5 and TRBJ2-7; 8 nucleotides agree with TRBD2. Matching the DNA end better, TRBJ2-5 makes the J call doubtful. The CDR3 extends over 15 amino acids. In germline, CDR1 is MNHEY, CDR2 SVGAGI. CDR3 sequence: CASRGTRGFMETQYL. The CDR3 DNA reads TGTGCCAGCAGGGGGACTAGAGGATTCATGGAGACCCAGTACTTG.

The V gene is TRBV20-1, the J gene TRBJ2-7, with D tentatively TRBD2 (6 bases). The CDR3 consists of 14 residues. From germline, CDR1 is DFQATT and CDR2 SNEGSKA (reference sequence). V was shortened by 0 bases and J by 2 bases, with 11 bases between the two germline ends. CDR3 loop: CSARDSGDPYEQYF. DNA for the CDR3: TGCAGTGCTAGAGATTCGGGGGACCCCTACGAGCAGTACTTC.

The sample holds a few counts of this clonotype. The chain uses TRBV7-3 and TRBJ2-3; 10 bases agree with TRBD2. V gave up 5 bases and J gave up 1 base; unmatched junction bases: 3. CDR3 length: 15 amino acids. CDR1 is SGHTA and CDR2 is FQGTGA in the germline V gene. CDR3 sequence: CASSSGGVRTDTQYF. Here the CDR3 DNA reads TGTGCCAGCAGCAGCGGGGGGGTCCGCACAGATACGCAGTATTTT.

This chain connects TRBV21-1 to TRBJ2-5; TRBD2, the table's D call, lacks a check against the DNA. TRBV21-1 is given as a pseudogene. The CDR3 runs to 12 residues. For the CDR3, the DNA is TGTGCCAGCAGCAAGGGATCTAGCATCCAGTACTTC. Protein sequence: CASSKGSSIQYF.